Here is one T cell receptor (beta chain) with its context. Using immunoSEQ multiplex PCR, the repertoire was profiled, and TCRdb retains in-frame clones only, with some absent. The data contain hundreds of thousands of clones, approximately 79% of them singletons. The data stem from a study of shared clonotypes between healthy human individuals. The sequenced sample consisted of memory CD4+ T cells sorted from blood. Regarding subset: CD45RA-negative fraction. This sequence originates from a man aged 25-45 years in good health.

The DNA for the CDR3 is TGTGCCAGTAACAGAGGGGTACTCGACGAGCAGTACTTC. This encodes CASNRGVLDEQYF. The chain carries TRBV19 and TRBJ2-7, with D perhaps being TRBD1 or TRBD2 (5 bases each). The CDR3 consists of 13 residues. V dropped 7 bases and J dropped 5 bases, with 15 bases sitting between them. In germline, CDR1 is LNHDA, CDR2 SQIVND (reference sequence).